These T cell receptor beta chains were read from a single sample in a study of blood T cells in healthy people across ages. TCRdb recomputed calls from the 5' RACE reads with MiXCR, one row per CDR3 protein. The table shows around 2 million distinct CDR3 sequences, with 39% occurring only once. Material: blood. These receptors were obtained from a human donor in good health. Each CDR3 is given with its conserved first and last residue. The D gene is left open where the match is weak. Expanded clones get a size class; other rows say once, few or many, or leave the size out.

D gene: TRBD1; V gene: TRBV5-1; J gene: TRBJ2-3; clone size: NA; CDR3 length: 19; CDR3 protein: CASSYRAADRGLRADTQYF; CDR3 DNA: TGCGCCAGCAGCTACAGGGCCGCAGACAGGGGCCTAAGGGCAGATACGCAGTATTTT
D gene: NA; V gene: TRBV6-6; J gene: TRBJ2-7; clone size: few; CDR3 length: 15; CDR3 protein: CASSYYGQPTSEQYF; CDR3 DNA: TGTGCCAGCAGTTACTATGGACAGCCAACTTCGGAGCAGTACTTC
D gene: NA; V gene: TRBV12-3/TRBV12-4; J gene: TRBJ2-4; clone size: few; CDR3 length: 15; CDR3 protein: CASRRSGLAKNIQYF; CDR3 DNA: TGTGCCAGCAGGAGAAGTGGGTTAGCCAAAAACATTCAGTACTTC
D gene: NA; V gene: TRBV9; J gene: TRBJ2-1; clone size: NA; CDR3 length: 15; CDR3 protein: CASSVGLPRHNEQFF; CDR3 DNA: TGTGCCAGCAGCGTAGGACTACCGCGGCACAATGAGCAGTTCTTC
D gene: TRBD2; V gene: TRBV5-8; J gene: TRBJ2-1; clone size: NA; CDR3 length: 14; CDR3 protein: CASSFGLALSEQFF; CDR3 DNA: TGTGCCAGCAGCTTTGGACTAGCCCTAAGCGAGCAGTTCTTC
D gene: NA; V gene: TRBV5-1; J gene: TRBJ1-1; clone size: NA; CDR3 length: 16; CDR3 protein: CASSLFPGTMNTEAFF; CDR3 DNA: TGCGCCAGCAGCTTGTTTCCAGGGACTATGAACACTGAAGCTTTCTTT
D gene: TRBD1; V gene: TRBV24-1; J gene: TRBJ2-5; clone size: few; CDR3 length: 14; CDR3 protein: CATNAGGWQETQYF; CDR3 DNA: TGTGCCACCAACGCAGGGGGATGGCAAGAGACCCAGTACTTC
D gene: NA; V gene: TRBV5-1; J gene: TRBJ2-1; clone size: NA; CDR3 length: 15; CDR3 protein: CASTAAGSSYNEQFF; CDR3 DNA: TGCGCCAGCACCGCGGCGGGGAGCTCCTACAATGAGCAGTTCTTC
D gene: TRBD1; V gene: TRBV7-6; J gene: TRBJ2-5; clone size: few; CDR3 length: 16; CDR3 protein: CASSSLSGTAQETQYF; CDR3 DNA: TGTGCCAGCAGCTCCCTATCTGGGACAGCTCAAGAGACCCAGTACTTC
D gene: TRBD2; V gene: TRBV7-3; J gene: TRBJ2-3; clone size: NA; CDR3 length: 18; CDR3 protein: CASSSLGVTSGGPDTQYF; CDR3 DNA: TGTGCCAGCAGCTCGTTAGGTGTGACTAGCGGGGGTCCAGATACGCAGTATTTT
D gene: NA; V gene: TRBV6-5; J gene: TRBJ2-7; clone size: NA; CDR3 length: 14; CDR3 protein: CASSPFTGFYEQYF; CDR3 DNA: TGTGCCAGCAGCCCCTTCACAGGATTCTACGAGCAGTACTTC
D gene: NA; V gene: TRBV28; J gene: TRBJ1-2; clone size: few; CDR3 length: 12; CDR3 protein: CASSLPSGGYTF; CDR3 DNA: TGTGCCAGCAGCCTACCTTCCGGTGGCTACACCTTC
D gene: NA; V gene: TRBV12-5; J gene: TRBJ2-5; clone size: NA; CDR3 length: 14; CDR3 protein: CASGAPLLQETQYF; CDR3 DNA: TGTGCTAGTGGGGCCCCTCTGCTGCAAGAGACCCAGTACTTC
D gene: NA; V gene: TRBV6-5; J gene: TRBJ1-1; clone size: NA; CDR3 length: 17; CDR3 protein: CASSYSTRYTRNTEAFF; CDR3 DNA: TGTGCCAGCAGTTACTCGACTCGTTATACTCGGAACACTGAAGCTTTCTTT
D gene: NA; V gene: TRBV10-3; J gene: TRBJ2-5; clone size: NA; CDR3 length: 11; CDR3 protein: CAIRGKETQYF; CDR3 DNA: TGTGCCATCAGAGGGAAAGAGACCCAGTACTTC
D gene: NA; V gene: TRBV6-2/TRBV6-3; J gene: TRBJ1-6; clone size: NA; CDR3 length: 16; CDR3 protein: CASSLRDGSLHSPLHF; CDR3 DNA: TGTGCCAGCAGCCTCAGGGACGGCTCACTCCATTCACCCCTCCACTTT
D gene: TRBD1; V gene: TRBV4-3; J gene: TRBJ1-1; clone size: NA; CDR3 length: 17; CDR3 protein: CASSLHLIGTDNTEAFF; CDR3 DNA: TGCGCCAGCAGCCTACACTTGATAGGGACAGACAACACTGAAGCTTTCTTT
D gene: NA; V gene: TRBV29-1; J gene: TRBJ2-5; clone size: NA; CDR3 length: 13; CDR3 protein: CSAGRGPTETQYF; CDR3 DNA: TGCAGCGCGGGACGGGGGCCTACGGAGACCCAGTACTTC
D gene: NA; V gene: TRBV4-3; J gene: TRBJ2-3; clone size: NA; CDR3 length: 17; CDR3 protein: CASSQDYPHPISDAQYF; CDR3 DNA: TGCGCCAGCAGCCAAGATTACCCTCACCCGATAAGTGATGCGCAGTATTTT
D gene: TRBD2; V gene: TRBV7-2; J gene: TRBJ2-1; clone size: NA; CDR3 length: 16; CDR3 protein: CASSLFPTSGGNEQFF; CDR3 DNA: TGTGCCAGCAGCTTATTCCCCACTAGCGGGGGTAATGAGCAGTTCTTC
D gene: TRBD1; V gene: TRBV12-3/TRBV12-4; J gene: TRBJ1-6; clone size: few; CDR3 length: 14; CDR3 protein: CASNPTGGNSPLHF; CDR3 DNA: TGTGCCAGCAACCCGACAGGGGGCAATTCACCCCTCCACTTT
D gene: TRBD2; V gene: TRBV5-1; J gene: TRBJ2-5; clone size: NA; CDR3 length: 16; CDR3 protein: CASSATGTSGQETQYF; CDR3 DNA: TGCGCCAGCAGCGCCACCGGGACTAGTGGCCAAGAGACCCAGTACTTC
D gene: NA; V gene: TRBV5-8; J gene: TRBJ1-1; clone size: NA; CDR3 length: 15; CDR3 protein: CASSLRGGGFTEAFF; CDR3 DNA: TGTGCCAGCAGCCTGAGGGGCGGGGGCTTCACTGAAGCTTTCTTT
D gene: NA; V gene: TRBV27; J gene: TRBJ1-1; clone size: NA; CDR3 length: 13; CDR3 protein: CASSLSGVPEAFF; CDR3 DNA: TGTGCCAGCAGTTTATCGGGGGTTCCTGAAGCTTTCTTT
D gene: NA; V gene: TRBV6-5; J gene: TRBJ1-2; clone size: few; CDR3 length: 16; CDR3 protein: CASSYSNNPGGYGYTF; CDR3 DNA: TGTGCCAGCAGTTACTCGAACAACCCGGGAGGCTATGGCTACACCTTC
D gene: TRBD2; V gene: TRBV5-1; J gene: TRBJ2-4; clone size: NA; CDR3 length: 15; CDR3 protein: CASSLSGGGRNIQYF; CDR3 DNA: TGCGCCAGCAGTTTGTCAGGCGGGGGGAGAAACATTCAGTACTTC
D gene: NA; V gene: TRBV7-3; J gene: TRBJ2-6; clone size: NA; CDR3 length: 17; CDR3 protein: CASNPGGHFSGANVLTF; CDR3 DNA: TGTGCCAGCAACCCAGGTGGGCACTTCTCTGGGGCCAACGTCCTGACTTTC
D gene: NA; V gene: TRBV12-3/TRBV12-4; J gene: TRBJ2-1; clone size: few; CDR3 length: 15; CDR3 protein: CASSFWQGRGNEQFF; CDR3 DNA: TGTGCCAGCAGTTTCTGGCAGGGCAGGGGCAATGAGCAGTTCTTC
D gene: TRBD2; V gene: TRBV20-1; J gene: TRBJ2-3; clone size: NA; CDR3 length: 16; CDR3 protein: CSVLSPHGGGSDTQYF; CDR3 DNA: TGCAGTGTGCTGTCCCCCCACGGGGGGGGCTCAGATACGCAGTATTTT
D gene: NA; V gene: TRBV7-9; J gene: TRBJ2-7; clone size: NA; CDR3 length: 13; CDR3 protein: CATKGGELYEQYF; CDR3 DNA: TGTGCCACGAAAGGGGGGGAACTCTACGAGCAGTACTTC
D gene: NA; V gene: TRBV9; J gene: TRBJ1-1; clone size: NA; CDR3 length: 14; CDR3 protein: CASSGFWGDTEAFF; CDR3 DNA: TGTGCCAGCAGCGGATTCTGGGGGGACACTGAAGCTTTCTTT
D gene: NA; V gene: TRBV7-9; J gene: TRBJ2-3; clone size: few; CDR3 length: 15; CDR3 protein: CASSRRAVSTDTQYF; CDR3 DNA: TGTGCCAGCAGTCGGAGGGCCGTTAGCACAGATACGCAGTATTTT
D gene: TRBD2; V gene: TRBV3-1; J gene: TRBJ2-5; clone size: few; CDR3 length: 17; CDR3 protein: CASSQGFSGEVGETQYF; CDR3 DNA: TGTGCCAGCAGCCAAGGCTTTAGCGGGGAAGTAGGGGAGACCCAGTACTTC
D gene: TRBD2; V gene: TRBV7-2; J gene: TRBJ2-3; clone size: NA; CDR3 length: 16; CDR3 protein: CASSLNGGGRTDTQYF; CDR3 DNA: TGTGCCAGCAGCTTAAATGGCGGGGGACGCACAGATACGCAGTATTTT
D gene: NA; V gene: TRBV11-2; J gene: TRBJ1-2; clone size: NA; CDR3 length: 15; CDR3 protein: CASSSTRGGNYGYTF; CDR3 DNA: TGTGCCAGCAGCTCCACGCGGGGAGGGAACTATGGCTACACCTTC
D gene: NA; V gene: TRBV4-1; J gene: TRBJ2-3; clone size: NA; CDR3 length: 17; CDR3 protein: CASSPLGKTSSTDTQYF; CDR3 DNA: TGCGCCAGCAGCCCCCTAGGGAAGACTAGTTCCACAGATACGCAGTATTTT
D gene: TRBD2; V gene: TRBV7-3; J gene: TRBJ2-1; clone size: few; CDR3 length: 16; CDR3 protein: CASSSSRTSGGAEQFF; CDR3 DNA: TGTGCCAGCAGCTCGTCGAGGACTAGCGGGGGTGCTGAGCAGTTCTTC
D gene: TRBD2; V gene: TRBV4-3; J gene: TRBJ2-3; clone size: few; CDR3 length: 14; CDR3 protein: CASSQLAGADTQYF; CDR3 DNA: TGCGCCAGCAGCCAACTAGCGGGGGCAGATACGCAGTATTTT
D gene: NA; V gene: TRBV5-1; J gene: TRBJ1-1; clone size: NA; CDR3 length: 13; CDR3 protein: CASSFLGGTEAFF; CDR3 DNA: TGCGCCAGCAGCTTTTTAGGCGGGACTGAAGCTTTCTTT
D gene: NA; V gene: TRBV4-2; J gene: TRBJ2-5; clone size: NA; CDR3 length: 15; CDR3 protein: CASSQDAGFQETQYF; CDR3 DNA: TGTGCCAGCAGCCAAGACGCTGGTTTCCAAGAGACCCAGTACTTC